This T cell receptor (beta chain) was observed in a study of post-analysis software for immune sequencing data. Study results and limitations: TRBV5-6, TRBV5-1 and TRBV20-1 belonged to a set of roughly 5 TRBV segments that were more frequent in patients than controls.

The CDR3 is made up of 15 amino acids. Per the germline V gene, CDR1 is LGHNA and CDR2 is YSLEER. V was cut by 3 bases and J by 6 bases, with 17 bases left in between. This clonotype was counted a few times. The antigen is undetermined. TCR beta cDNA libraries included unique molecular identifiers. Each CDR3 protein is one row after TCRdb ran MiXCR on the PCR reads. The sample has 380,000 or so distinct CDR3 sequences; approximately 38% are singletons. The sample comprised blood. V gene TRBV4-3 combines with J gene TRBJ1-2, with D perhaps TRBD1 (6 bases). This sequence was found in a girl between 5 and 17 years old with multiple sclerosis. CDR3 loop: CASSHFIDRTDGYTF. The CDR3 DNA sequence: TGCGCCAGCAGCCACTTCATAGACAGGACGGATGGCTACACCTTC.